This T cell receptor (beta chain) is drawn from a study of T cells in Graves' hyperthyroidism and ophthalmopathy. Regarding the study as a whole: Also found in blood were most expanded thyroid clonotypes above 0.001.

It was RNA transcripts that yielded the amplified TCR beta CDR3 regions. Initially, a first-round RT-PCR of the TCR CDR3 employed the HTBI primer set. TCRdb re-derived calls from the multiplex PCR reads in MiXCR, one entry per CDR3 protein. The sample has 360,000 or so distinct CDR3 sequences; 15% to 20% are singletons. Patients with uncontrolled infections, other autoimmune diseases, pregnancy or lactation were excluded. This clonotype has just a few counts. What it binds is unknown. The CDR3 loop spans 17 amino acids. V gave up 2 bases and J gave up 1 base; unmatched junction bases: 11. Germline-derived CDR1 and CDR2 are MNHEY and SVGEGT.

The specimen sequenced was blood. This rearrangement joins TRBV6-2 or TRBV6-3 to TRBJ2-7; 7 positions agree with TRBD1. The source is a woman between 35 and 50 years old with Graves' ophthalmopathy. CDR3 sequence reads: CASSYASGQLYSYEQYF. The CDR3, as DNA: TGTGCCAGCAGTTACGCCTCGGGACAGTTGTATTCCTACGAGCAGTACTTC.